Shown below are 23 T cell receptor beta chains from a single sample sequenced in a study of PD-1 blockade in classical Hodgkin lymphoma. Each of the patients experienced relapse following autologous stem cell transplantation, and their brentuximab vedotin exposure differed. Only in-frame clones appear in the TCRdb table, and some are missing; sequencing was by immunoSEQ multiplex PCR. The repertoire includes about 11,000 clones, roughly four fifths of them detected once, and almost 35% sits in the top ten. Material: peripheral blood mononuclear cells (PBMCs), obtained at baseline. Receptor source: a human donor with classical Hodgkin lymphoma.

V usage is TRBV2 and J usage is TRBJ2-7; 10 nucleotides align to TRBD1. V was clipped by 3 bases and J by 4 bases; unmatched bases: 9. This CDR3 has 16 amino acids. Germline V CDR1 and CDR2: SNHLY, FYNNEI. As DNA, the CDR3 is TGTGCCAGCAGTGAGGGGTGGGACAGGGGAATTTACGAGCAGTACTTC. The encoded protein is CASSEGWDRGIYEQYF.

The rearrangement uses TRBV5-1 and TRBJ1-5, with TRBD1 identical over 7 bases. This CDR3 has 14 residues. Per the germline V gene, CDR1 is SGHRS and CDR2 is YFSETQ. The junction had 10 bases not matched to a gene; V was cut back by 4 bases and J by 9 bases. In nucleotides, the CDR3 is TGCGCCAGCAGCCGGGACAGCCTCCCGGGGCCCCAGCATTTT. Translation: CASSRDSLPGPQHF.

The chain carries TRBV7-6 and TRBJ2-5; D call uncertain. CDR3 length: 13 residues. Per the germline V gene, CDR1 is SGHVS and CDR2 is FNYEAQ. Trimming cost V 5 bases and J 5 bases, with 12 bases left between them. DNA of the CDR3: TGTGCCAGCAGCCCACCGTTGCGGGAGACCCAGTACTTC. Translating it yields CASSPPLRETQYF.

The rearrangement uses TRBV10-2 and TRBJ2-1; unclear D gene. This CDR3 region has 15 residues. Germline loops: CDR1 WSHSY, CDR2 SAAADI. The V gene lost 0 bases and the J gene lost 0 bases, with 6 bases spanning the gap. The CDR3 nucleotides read TGCGCCAGCAGTGAGTCGGCCGACTCCTACAATGAGCAGTTCTTC. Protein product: CASSESADSYNEQFF.

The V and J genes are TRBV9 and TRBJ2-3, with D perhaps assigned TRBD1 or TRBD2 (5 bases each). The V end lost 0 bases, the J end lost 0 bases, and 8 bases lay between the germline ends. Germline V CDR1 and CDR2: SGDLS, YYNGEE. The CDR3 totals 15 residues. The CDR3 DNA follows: TGTGCCAGCAGCGTAGGGGGACGTAGCACAGATACGCAGTATTTT. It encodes CASSVGGRSTDTQYF.

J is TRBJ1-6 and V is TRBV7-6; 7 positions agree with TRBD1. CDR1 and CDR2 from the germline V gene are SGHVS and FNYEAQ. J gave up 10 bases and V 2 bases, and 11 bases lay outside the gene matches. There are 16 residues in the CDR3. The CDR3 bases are TGTGCCAGCAGCTTACGATTCGCCAGGGGGGTCTCACCCCTCCACTTT. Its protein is CASSLRFARGVSPLHF.

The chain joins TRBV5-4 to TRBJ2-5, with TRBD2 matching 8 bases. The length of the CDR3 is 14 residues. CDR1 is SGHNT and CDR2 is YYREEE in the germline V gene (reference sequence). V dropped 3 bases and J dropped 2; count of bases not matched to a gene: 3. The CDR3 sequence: CASSSGGGQETQYF. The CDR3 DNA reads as TGTGCCAGCAGCTCGGGGGGGGGTCAAGAGACCCAGTACTTC.

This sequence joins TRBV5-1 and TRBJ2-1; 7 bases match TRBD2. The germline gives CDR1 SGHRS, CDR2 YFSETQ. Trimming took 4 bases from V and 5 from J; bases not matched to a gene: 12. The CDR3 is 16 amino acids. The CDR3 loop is CASSPAWGGEHNEQFF. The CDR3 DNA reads TGCGCCAGCAGCCCCGCTTGGGGGGGGGAACACAATGAGCAGTTCTTC.

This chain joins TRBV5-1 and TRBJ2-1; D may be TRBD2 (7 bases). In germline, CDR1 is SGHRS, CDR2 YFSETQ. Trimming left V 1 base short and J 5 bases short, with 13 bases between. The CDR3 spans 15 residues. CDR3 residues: CASSLFAGANNEQFF. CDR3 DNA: TGCGCCAGCAGCTTGTTCGCGGGGGCCAACAATGAGCAGTTCTTC. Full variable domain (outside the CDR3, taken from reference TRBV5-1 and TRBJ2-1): KAGVTQTPRYLIKTRGQQVTLSCSPISGHRSVSWYQQTPGQGLQFLFEYFSETQRNKGNFPGRFSGRQFSNSRSEMNVSTLELGDSALYLCASSLFAGANNEQFFGPGTRLTVL.

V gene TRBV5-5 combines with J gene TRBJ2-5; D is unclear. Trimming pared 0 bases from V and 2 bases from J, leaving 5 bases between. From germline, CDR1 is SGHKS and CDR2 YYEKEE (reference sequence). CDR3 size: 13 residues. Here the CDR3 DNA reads TGTGCCAGCAGCTTGGCCAGTCAAGAGACCCAGTACTTC. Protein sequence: CASSLASQETQYF.

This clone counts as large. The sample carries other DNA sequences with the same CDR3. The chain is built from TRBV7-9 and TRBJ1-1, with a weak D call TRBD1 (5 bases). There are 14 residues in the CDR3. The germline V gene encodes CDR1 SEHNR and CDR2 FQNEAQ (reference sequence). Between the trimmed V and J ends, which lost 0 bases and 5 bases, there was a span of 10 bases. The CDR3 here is CASSLAGGHTEAFF. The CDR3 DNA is TGTGCCAGCAGCTTAGCGGGAGGACATACTGAAGCTTTCTTT.

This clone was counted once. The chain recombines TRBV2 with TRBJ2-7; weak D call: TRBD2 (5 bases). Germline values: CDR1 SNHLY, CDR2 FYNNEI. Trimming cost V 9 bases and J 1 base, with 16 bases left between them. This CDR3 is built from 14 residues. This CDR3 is CASGRGSGSYEQYF. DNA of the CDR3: TGTGCCAGTGGTCGGGGTTCGGGATCCTACGAGCAGTACTTC.

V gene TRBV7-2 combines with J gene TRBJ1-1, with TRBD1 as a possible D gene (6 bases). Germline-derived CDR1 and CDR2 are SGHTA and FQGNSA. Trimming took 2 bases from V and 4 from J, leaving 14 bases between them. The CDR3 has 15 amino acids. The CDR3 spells CASSLFSAGATEAFF. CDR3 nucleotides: TGTGCCAGCAGCTTATTTTCGGCAGGGGCCACTGAAGCTTTCTTT.

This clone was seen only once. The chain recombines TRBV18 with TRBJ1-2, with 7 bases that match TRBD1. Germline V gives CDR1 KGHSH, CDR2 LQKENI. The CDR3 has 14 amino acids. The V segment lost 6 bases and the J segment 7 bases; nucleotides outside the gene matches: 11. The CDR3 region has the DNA TGTGCCAGCTCGAGCCGACAGGGCGGGGGTGGCTACACCTTC. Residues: CASSSRQGGGGYTF.

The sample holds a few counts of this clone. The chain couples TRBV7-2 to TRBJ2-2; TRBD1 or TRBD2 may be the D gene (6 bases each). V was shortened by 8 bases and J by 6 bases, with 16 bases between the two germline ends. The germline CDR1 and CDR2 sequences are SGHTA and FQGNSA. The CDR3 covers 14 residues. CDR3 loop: CASGVRGGAGELFF. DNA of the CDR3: TGTGCCAGCGGGGTCAGGGGAGGCGCCGGGGAGCTGTTTTTT.

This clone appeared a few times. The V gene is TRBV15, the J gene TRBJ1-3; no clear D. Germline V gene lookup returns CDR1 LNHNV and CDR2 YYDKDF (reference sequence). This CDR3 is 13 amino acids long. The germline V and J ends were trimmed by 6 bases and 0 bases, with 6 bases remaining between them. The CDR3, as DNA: TGTGCCACCAGGACAAGCTCTGGAAACACCATATATTTT. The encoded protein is CATRTSSGNTIYF.

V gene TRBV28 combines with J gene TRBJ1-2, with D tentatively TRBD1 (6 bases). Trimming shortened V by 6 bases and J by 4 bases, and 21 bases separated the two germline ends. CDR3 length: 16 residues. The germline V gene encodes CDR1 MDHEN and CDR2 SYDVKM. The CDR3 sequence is CASSSTRGDTVYGYTF. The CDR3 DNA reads TGTGCCAGCAGCTCTACGAGGGGGGACACGGTCTATGGCTACACCTTC.

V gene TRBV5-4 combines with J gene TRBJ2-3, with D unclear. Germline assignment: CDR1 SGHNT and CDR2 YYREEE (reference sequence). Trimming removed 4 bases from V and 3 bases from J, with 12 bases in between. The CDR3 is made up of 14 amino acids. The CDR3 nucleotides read TGTGCCAGCAGCATCGGGCCAGCAACAGATACGCAGTATTTT. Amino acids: CASSIGPATDTQYF.

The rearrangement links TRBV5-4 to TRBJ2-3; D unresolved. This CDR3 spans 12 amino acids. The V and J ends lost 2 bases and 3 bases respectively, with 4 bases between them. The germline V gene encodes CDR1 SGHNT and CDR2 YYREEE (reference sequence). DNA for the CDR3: TGTGCCAGCAGCTTTTTAACAGATACGCAGTATTTT. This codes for CASSFLTDTQYF.

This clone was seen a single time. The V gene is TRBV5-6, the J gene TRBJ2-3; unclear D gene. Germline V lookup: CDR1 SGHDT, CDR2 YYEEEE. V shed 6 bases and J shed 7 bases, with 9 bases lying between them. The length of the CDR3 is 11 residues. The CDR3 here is CASTYANTQYF. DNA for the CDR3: TGTGCCAGCACCTACGCCAATACGCAGTATTTT. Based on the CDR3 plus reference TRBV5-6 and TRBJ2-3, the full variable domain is DAGVTQSPTHLIKTRGQQVTLRCSPKSGHDTVSWYQQALGQGPQFIFQYYEEEERQRGNFPDRFSGHQFPNYSSELNVNALLLGDSALYLCASTYANTQYFGPGTRLTVL.

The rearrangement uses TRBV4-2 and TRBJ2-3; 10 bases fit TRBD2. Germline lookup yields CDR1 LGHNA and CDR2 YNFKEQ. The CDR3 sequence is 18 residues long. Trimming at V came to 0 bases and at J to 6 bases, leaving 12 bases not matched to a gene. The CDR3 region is CASSQDLRVAGGQDTQYF. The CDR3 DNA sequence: TGTGCCAGCAGCCAAGATTTGAGAGTAGCGGGGGGTCAGGATACGCAGTATTTT.

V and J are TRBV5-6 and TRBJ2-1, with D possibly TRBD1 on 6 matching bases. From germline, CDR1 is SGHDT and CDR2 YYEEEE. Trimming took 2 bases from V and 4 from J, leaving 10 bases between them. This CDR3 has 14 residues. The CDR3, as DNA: TGTGCCAGCAGCTTAGGACAGAAGTACAATGAGCAGTTCTTC. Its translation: CASSLGQKYNEQFF.

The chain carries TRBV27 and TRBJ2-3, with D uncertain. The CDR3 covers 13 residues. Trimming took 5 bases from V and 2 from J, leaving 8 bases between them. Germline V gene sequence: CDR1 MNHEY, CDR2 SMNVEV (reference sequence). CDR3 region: CASSRIFTDTQYF. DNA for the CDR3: TGTGCCAGCAGTAGAATATTCACAGATACGCAGTATTTT.